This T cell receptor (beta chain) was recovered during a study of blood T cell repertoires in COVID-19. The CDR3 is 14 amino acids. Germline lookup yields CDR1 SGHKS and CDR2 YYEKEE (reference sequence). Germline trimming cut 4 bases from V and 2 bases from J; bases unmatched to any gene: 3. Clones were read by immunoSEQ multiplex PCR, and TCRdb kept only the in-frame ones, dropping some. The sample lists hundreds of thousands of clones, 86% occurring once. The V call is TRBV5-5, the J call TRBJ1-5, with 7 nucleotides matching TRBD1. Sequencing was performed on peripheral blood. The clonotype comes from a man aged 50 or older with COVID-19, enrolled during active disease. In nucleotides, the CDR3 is TGTGCCAGCAGCCCCGACAGGGGCAATCAGCCCCAGCATTTT. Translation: CASSPDRGNQPQHF. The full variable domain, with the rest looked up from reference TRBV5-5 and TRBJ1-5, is DAGVTQSPTHLIKTRGQQVTLRCSPISGHKSVSWYQQVLGQGPQFIFQYYEKEERGRGNFPDRFSARQFPNYSSELNVNALLLGDSALYLCASSPDRGNQPQHFGDGTRLSIL.